Listed below are T cell receptor beta chains from one sample, sequenced in a study of graft-versus-host responses after intestinal transplantation. Method: immunoSEQ multiplex PCR; TCRdb's copy keeps in-frame clones and lacks some. The data show fewer than 15,000 clones, with roughly a third seen just once and 1.9% held by the top ten. Sequencing used alloreactive CD8+ T cells from a mixed lymphocyte reaction culture, obtained before intestinal transplant. The source is a human patient who received an intestinal transplant. Each CDR3 is given with its conserved first and last residue. Each record gives: J gene, D gene, V gene, clone size, CDR3 DNA, CDR3 protein. A D gene is named only where the DNA matches it firmly. Some rows mark clone size as missing; the rest say once, few, many or name a class of expanded clone.

TRBJ2-3	-	TRBV9	-	TGTGCCAGTATAAAGGGAGCAGATACGCAGTATTTT	CASIKGADTQYF
TRBJ2-7	-	TRBV21-1	-	TGTGCCAGCAGCAAAGTTGGGACAGGGGATCCCTCCGAGCAGTACTTC	CASSKVGTGDPSEQYF
TRBJ2-1	TRBD2	TRBV29-1	-	TGCAGCGTTGAAGGTGGCGGGGGATCCTACAATGAGCAGTTCTTC	CSVEGGGGSYNEQFF
TRBJ2-5	TRBD2	TRBV9	-	TGTGCCAGCAGCCCAGCAATAGCGGGGGCCGGGGAGACCCAGTACTTC	CASSPAIAGAGETQYF
TRBJ2-7	-	TRBV23-1	-	TGCGCCAGCAGTCAATCGGGGCAGGGGCCCTACGAGCAGTACTTC	CASSQSGQGPYEQYF
TRBJ1-2	-	TRBV6-5	few	TGTGCCAGCAGTGACACAGGGTACGACTATGGCTACACCTTC	CASSDTGYDYGYTF
TRBJ2-3	TRBD2	TRBV13	few	TGTGCCAGCACCTCCTTGGGTAGCGGGGGATCATACACAGATACGCAGTATTTT	CASTSLGSGGSYTDTQYF
TRBJ2-7	-	TRBV4-3	-	TGCGCCAGCAGCCAAGAGAGGAGCTTAATCTACGAGCAGTACTTC	CASSQERSLIYEQYF
TRBJ2-3	-	TRBV12-5	-	TGTGCTAGTCAGAGGGGCACAGATACGCAGTATTTT	CASQRGTDTQYF
TRBJ2-5	TRBD1	TRBV10-1	-	TGCGCCAACCCCGTCAGCGGTTCAGGGGGAGAGACCCAGTACTTC	CANPVSGSGGETQYF
TRBJ1-4	-	TRBV9	-	TGTGCCAGCAGCGTAGGGGGGGGGCCAGTTAATGAAAAACTGTTTTTT	CASSVGGGPVNEKLFF
TRBJ1-2	-	TRBV6-6	medium-sized	TGTGCCAGCAGCGAGACAGTTAACTATGGCTACACCTTC	CASSETVNYGYTF
TRBJ1-2	-	TRBV19	once	TGTGCCAGTAGTGCCGGGACTCCTTCCTATGGCTACACCTTC	CASSAGTPSYGYTF
TRBJ1-6	-	TRBV4-3	few	TGCGCCAGCAGCCCCACCGCGGGAGTGGATAATTCACCCCTCCACTTT	CASSPTAGVDNSPLHF
TRBJ1-4	-	TRBV12-5	few	TGTGCTAGTGGTTTGTACGAGGCAACTAATGAAAAACTGTTTTTT	CASGLYEATNEKLFF
TRBJ2-7	-	TRBV27	few	TGTGCCAGCAGTTTCGGCGGCGGCTACGAGCAGTACTTC	CASSFGGGYEQYF
TRBJ1-5	TRBD1	TRBV30	-	TGTGCCTGGAGTGATGGACAGGGGAGTCAGCCCCAGCATTTT	CAWSDGQGSQPQHF
TRBJ2-3	TRBD2	TRBV7-9	-	TGTGCCAGCACCCCCCCTCTGGGACTAGCGGGGACAGATACGCAGTATTTT	CASTPPLGLAGTDTQYF
TRBJ2-2	-	TRBV7-9	-	TGTGCCAGCAGCCCCGCGGGACAGATAAACACCGGGGAGCTGTTTTTT	CASSPAGQINTGELFF
TRBJ1-1	-	TRBV30	few	TGTGCCTGGTCAACAGGAATTAACACTGAAGCTTTCTTT	CAWSTGINTEAFF
TRBJ2-7	-	TRBV29-1	-	TGCAGCGTTCTAGTTCCTGGCGAGCAGTACTTC	CSVLVPGEQYF
TRBJ2-1	TRBD2	TRBV4-1	-	TGCGCCAGCAGCCCCTTGGGGACTAGCGTATTACCCTACAATGAGCAGTTCTTC	CASSPLGTSVLPYNEQFF
TRBJ1-1	TRBD1	TRBV18	-	TGTGCCAGCTCACCACCGGGCAGGGGGCTCGCTGAAGCTTTCTTT	CASSPPGRGLAEAFF
TRBJ2-7	-	TRBV11-2	-	TGTGCCAGCAGCCCCACCCCGAGGGGGGGAACCTACGAGCAGTACTTC	CASSPTPRGGTYEQYF
TRBJ2-7	TRBD1	TRBV6-4	-	TGTGCCAGCAGGGCCGGGACAGGGGCTTTATACGAGCAGTACTTC	CASRAGTGALYEQYF
TRBJ1-2	TRBD1	TRBV30	once	TGTGCCTGGAGCCATGGACAGGGGCCTGGCTACACCTTC	CAWSHGQGPGYTF
TRBJ1-1	-	TRBV5-1	-	TGCGCCAGCAGCTTGGGGAGAGCCCTGAACACTGAAGCTTTCTTT	CASSLGRALNTEAFF
TRBJ2-7	-	TRBV27	medium-sized	TGTGCCAGCAGCTACGGGCAGGGCTACGAGCAGTACTTC	CASSYGQGYEQYF
TRBJ2-3	TRBD2	TRBV6-5	-	TGTGCCAGCAGTTTCCTCGGGGGGGCAGATACGCAGTATTTT	CASSFLGGADTQYF
TRBJ2-3	-	TRBV27	few	TGTGCCAGCAGTTTCAGCGGCCTCGACACAGATACGCAGTATTTT	CASSFSGLDTDTQYF
TRBJ2-1	-	TRBV27	few	TGTGCCAGCAGTGCAGGGACAAGCTCCTACAATGAGCAGTTCTTC	CASSAGTSSYNEQFF
TRBJ2-7	-	TRBV4-3	-	TGCGCCAGCAGCCAAGACCTGACACCCTCCTCCTACGAGCAGTACTTC	CASSQDLTPSSYEQYF
TRBJ1-4	TRBD1	TRBV18	few	TGTGCCAGCCGGGACAGAGGACAAGAAAAACTGTTTTTT	CASRDRGQEKLFF
TRBJ2-3	-	TRBV5-8	few	TGTGCCAGCACCCCGGGGTTGCAGAGCACAGATACGCAGTATTTT	CASTPGLQSTDTQYF
TRBJ2-7	-	TRBV4-3	once	TGCGCCAGCAGCCAAGATCGCACAGGGTTTTCCTACGAGCAGTACTTC	CASSQDRTGFSYEQYF
TRBJ1-1	TRBD1	TRBV6-5	-	TGTGCCAGCAGTTACGGGACAGGGCCCACTGAAGCTTTCTTT	CASSYGTGPTEAFF
TRBJ1-2	-	TRBV6-1	-	TGTGCCAGCATAGAGGAGGAGGGCTACACCTTC	CASIEEEGYTF
TRBJ2-2	-	TRBV7-2	-	TGTGCCAGCAGCTTGGGCAGGATTCGGTACACCGGGGAGCTGTTTTTT	CASSLGRIRYTGELFF
TRBJ1-1	TRBD1	TRBV7-9	few	TGTGCCAGCAGCCTCGGGGACAGGGAGTTAGGCGAAGCTTTCTTT	CASSLGDRELGEAFF
TRBJ2-4	-	TRBV7-9	-	TGTGCCAGCAGCCGATGGACAGAGGGAAACATTCAGTACTTC	CASSRWTEGNIQYF
TRBJ2-7	TRBD1	TRBV27	few	TGTGCCAGCGGGACAGGGTTTGAGCAGTACTTC	CASGTGFEQYF
TRBJ2-3	TRBD2	TRBV13	-	TGTGCCAGCAGCTATACCGGGACTAGCGGGGGGCGCACAGATACGCAGTATTTT	CASSYTGTSGGRTDTQYF
TRBJ1-2	-	TRBV6-5	-	TGTGCCAGCAGTCTGGACAGCGTGAATGGCTACACCTTC	CASSLDSVNGYTF
TRBJ2-3	TRBD2	TRBV11-2	-	TGTGCCAGCAGCACACTAGCGGGGGGCACAGATACGCAGTATTTT	CASSTLAGGTDTQYF
TRBJ1-6	-	TRBV27	-	TGTGCCAGCAGTTTACTGAATTCACCCCTCCACTTT	CASSLLNSPLHF
TRBJ2-7	TRBD2	TRBV4-3	few	TGCGCCAGCAGCCAAGAAGACCGGGGGGTCGAGCAGTACTTC	CASSQEDRGVEQYF
TRBJ1-1	-	TRBV7-2	-	TGTGCCAGCAGCTTACAGGGAAATATAAGAAACACTGAAGCTTTCTTT	CASSLQGNIRNTEAFF